A selection of T cell receptor beta chains follows, all from one sample in a study of Graves' ophthalmopathy and Graves' hyperthyroidism. TCRdb independently ran MiXCR on the multiplex PCR reads; one entry per CDR3 protein. Counted here are roughly 1.1 million distinct CDR3 sequences, about two fifths occurring once; the ten biggest clones make up 8.5% to 14%. Specimen: peripheral blood or thyroid tissue (not recorded which). Receptors were obtained from an adult man with Graves' hyperthyroidism. Each CDR3 is given with its conserved first and last residue. A D gene is named only where the DNA matches it firmly. Clone size appears in some rows only: once, few, many, or a class for an expanded clone.

v_gene	j_gene	d_gene	abundance	CDR3nt	CDR3aa
TRBV7-2	TRBJ2-6	NA	NA	TGTGCCAGCAGCCGCGGAGGACAGATGCTAGGCTCTGGGGCCAACGTCCTGACTTTC	CASSRGGQMLGSGANVLTF
TRBV7-9	TRBJ2-6	NA	NA	TGTGCCAGCAGCACGATTCCTGGGGCCAACGTCCTGACTTTC	CASSTIPGANVLTF
TRBV9	TRBJ1-2	NA	many	TGTGCCAGCAGCGTAGAGCCCCAGGACAGCTATGGCTACACCTTC	CASSVEPQDSYGYTF
TRBV4-2	TRBJ2-5	TRBD2	once	TGTGCCAGCAGCCAAGTCGGGACTAGCGGGAGGACTGAGACCCAGTACTTC	CASSQVGTSGRTETQYF
TRBV12-3/TRBV12-4	TRBJ2-7	TRBD1	few	TGTGCCAGCAGTTTAAGACTGGGACAGAACTCCTACGAGCAGTACTTC	CASSLRLGQNSYEQYF
TRBV15	TRBJ1-6	NA	once	TGTGCCACCAGCAGTTACTCGAGTGGGACGTCTTCACCCCTCCACTTT	CATSSYSSGTSSPLHF
TRBV19	TRBJ1-1	NA	NA	TGTGCCAGTAGTACAAGCATCAGGGAACTGAACACTGAAGCTTTCTTT	CASSTSIRELNTEAFF
TRBV29-1	TRBJ1-1	NA	many	TGCAGCGTACTAGAAGGAAACACTGAAGCTTTCTTT	CSVLEGNTEAFF
TRBV2	TRBJ1-2	NA	NA	TGTGCCAGCAGTGGAACAGGGAACTATGGCTGCACCTTC	CASSGTGNYGCTF
TRBV6-1	TRBJ1-5	TRBD1	few	TGTGCCAGCAGTGAATTGGATATTCTGTTTCGGGACAGGGGCAATCAGCCCCAGCATTTT	CASSELDILFRDRGNQPQHF
TRBV5-4	TRBJ2-2	NA	few	TGTGCCAGCAGCTTGGCCCCAGGGGGGGCCGGGGAGCTGTTTTTT	CASSLAPGGAGELFF
TRBV2	TRBJ2-1	TRBD1	NA	TGTGCCAGCAGAGACCCGGACAGGGGATCCTACAATGAGCAGTTCTTC	CASRDPDRGSYNEQFF
TRBV19	TRBJ1-2	TRBD1	NA	TGTGCCAGTAGTGAGAACAGGGGGACTGGATATGGCTACACCTTC	CASSENRGTGYGYTF
TRBV11-2	TRBJ1-1	NA	many	TGTGCCAGCAGCTCCCGGTCGATCCTGAACACTGAAGCTTTCTTT	CASSSRSILNTEAFF
TRBV2	TRBJ2-7	NA	few	TGTGCCAGCAACCGGGACCTGGGCTCCTACGAGCAGTACTTC	CASNRDLGSYEQYF
TRBV2	TRBJ2-6	TRBD2	few	TGTGCCAGCACCGGGACTAGCGGGGGGGCCAACGTCCTGACTTTC	CASTGTSGGANVLTF
TRBV7-8	TRBJ2-7	TRBD1	NA	TGTGCCAGCAGTTTATCAGGGGGCATCGACGAGCAGTACTTC	CASSLSGGIDEQYF
TRBV5-4	TRBJ2-7	TRBD2	many	TGTGCCAGCAGCTTGGAGGCGGGAGGGCCGTTCGAGCAGTACTTC	CASSLEAGGPFEQYF
TRBV7-9	TRBJ1-3	NA	many	TGTGCCAGCAGCTACAGGGTTAACACCATATATTTT	CASSYRVNTIYF
TRBV29-1	TRBJ2-2	NA	many	TGCAGCGTTGAATACACCGGGGAGCTGTTTTTT	CSVEYTGELFF
TRBV20-1	TRBJ2-5	NA	many	TGCAGCACCCTTCGGCGCGGGGAGAGGGTAGAGACCCAGTACTTC	CSTLRRGERVETQYF
TRBV7-9	TRBJ1-1	TRBD1	NA	TGTGCCAGCAGCAGGACAGGGGCACGGACTGAAGCTTTCTTT	CASSRTGARTEAFF
TRBV5-1	TRBJ1-2	TRBD1	many	TGCGCCAGCAGCCCGCCTCTAACACAGGGGGCTGGCGATGGCTACACCTTC	CASSPPLTQGAGDGYTF
TRBV10-3	TRBJ1-2	TRBD1	many	TGTGCCATCGGAGTCCGGGACAGGGTGGAAGTTGACTATGGCTACACCTTC	CAIGVRDRVEVDYGYTF
TRBV7-9	TRBJ2-5	TRBD2	NA	TGTGCCAGCAGCGGGGCTAGCGGGAGGGCTGAGACCCAGTACTTC	CASSGASGRAETQYF
TRBV10-2	TRBJ1-5	NA	NA	TGCGCCAGCAGTGCCGGGATTTGGCAGCCCCAGCATTTT	CASSAGIWQPQHF
TRBV29-1	TRBJ2-7	TRBD1	NA	TGCAGCGTTGTGACCGGGACAGGGGGCTCCTACGAGCAGTACTTC	CSVVTGTGGSYEQYF
TRBV7-2	TRBJ1-2	NA	NA	TGTGCCAGCAGCTTAGGGGGAGTTAACCATGGCTACACCTTC	CASSLGGVNHGYTF
TRBV10-2	TRBJ2-7	NA	many	TGCGCCAGCAGTGATAGGGACACGCCAACCTCCTACGAGCAGTACTTC	CASSDRDTPTSYEQYF
TRBV2	TRBJ2-7	TRBD1	NA	TGTGCCAGCAGTGATCCGGGACAGGGTGGTGAGCATTACTTC	CASSDPGQGGEHYF
TRBV29-1	TRBJ1-2	NA	many	TGCAGCACAGAGGGAGGGAGTAGCTATGGCTACACCTTC	CSTEGGSSYGYTF
TRBV12-3/TRBV12-4	TRBJ2-7	NA	NA	TGTGCCAGCAGATTAGGCTGGCACTACGAGCAGTACTTC	CASRLGWHYEQYF
TRBV5-4	TRBJ2-5	TRBD1	NA	TGTGCCAGCAGCTTGGTTGGGACAGTCCCCCAAGAGACCCAGTACTTC	CASSLVGTVPQETQYF
TRBV9	TRBJ1-2	TRBD1	NA	TGTGCCAGCAGCGTAGAGACAGGGGGAGGGCGGGACTACACCTTC	CASSVETGGGRDYTF
TRBV12-3/TRBV12-4	TRBJ2-2	TRBD1	NA	TGTGCCAGCAAACCGGGACAGGGTTTTCCCGGGGAGCTGTTTTTT	CASKPGQGFPGELFF
TRBV3-1	TRBJ2-7	TRBD1	NA	TGTGCCAGCAGCCCCGGGACAGGGGGTGCCTGGGGGCAGTACTTC	CASSPGTGGAWGQYF
TRBV25-1	TRBJ1-4	NA	many	TGTGCCAGCAGACAGGGCGGTGAAAAACTGTTTTTT	CASRQGGEKLFF
TRBV10-3	TRBJ1-2	TRBD1	NA	TGTGCCATCAGCGGGGACAGGGGCGACTATGGCTACACCTTC	CAISGDRGDYGYTF
TRBV28	TRBJ2-5	NA	NA	TGTGCCAGCAGTTTATCTCCCCGCAGGGCCTACGGGGAGACCCAGTACTTC	CASSLSPRRAYGETQYF
TRBV7-6	TRBJ1-2	NA	many	TGTGCCAGCAGCCCTGGGTCAAGGGTCGACTATGGCTACACCTTC	CASSPGSRVDYGYTF
TRBV9	TRBJ2-3	TRBD1	NA	TGTGCCAGCCCACGGCAGGGGGACCGTACAGATACGCAGTATTTT	CASPRQGDRTDTQYF
TRBV5-6	TRBJ2-2	NA	few	TGTGCCAGCAGCTCTCAGGGATTCTGGACCGGGGAGCTGTTTTTT	CASSSQGFWTGELFF
TRBV29-1	TRBJ1-1	TRBD1	NA	TGCAGCGTTGCGGGGGACAGTGAAGCTTTCTTT	CSVAGDSEAFF
TRBV4-1	TRBJ1-5	TRBD1	few	TGCGCCAGCAGCCGCGTGGGACAGGAGGGGCCCCAGCATTTT	CASSRVGQEGPQHF
TRBV29-1	TRBJ2-7	NA	many	TGCAGCGTTGTGGCCAGACCCTACGAGCAGTACTTC	CSVVARPYEQYF
TRBV5-1	TRBJ1-2	NA	NA	TGCGCCAGCAGCCTGGACAAGACCTACTATGGCTACACCTTC	CASSLDKTYYGYTF
TRBV6-1	TRBJ2-7	TRBD1	once	TGTGCCAGCAACCTGGGACAGGTCTACGAGCAGTACTTC	CASNLGQVYEQYF
TRBV5-1	TRBJ1-1	NA	few	TGCGCCAGCAGCTTCCGTGGGGGGACCGCAACTATGAACACTGAAGCTTTCTTT	CASSFRGGTATMNTEAFF
TRBV2	TRBJ2-7	NA	NA	TGTGCCAGCACTGCAGGTTACGAGCAGTACTTC	CASTAGYEQYF
TRBV7-9	TRBJ2-7	NA	many	TGTGCCAGCAGCGACAAGACCTACGAGCAGTACTTC	CASSDKTYEQYF
TRBV4-1	TRBJ1-1	NA	many	TGCGCCAGCAGCCCCATGGTTGGGGGCGCGAACACTGAAGCTTTCTTT	CASSPMVGGANTEAFF
TRBV6-5	TRBJ1-3	NA	NA	TGTGCCAGCAAACTACAGGGCTCTGGAAACACCATATATTTT	CASKLQGSGNTIYF
TRBV19	TRBJ1-2	TRBD1	NA	TGTGCCAGTAGTAGCGGAGGGACAGTCGGCAGGAACTATGGCTACACCTTC	CASSSGGTVGRNYGYTF
TRBV2	TRBJ2-5	NA	NA	TGTGCCAGCAGCCCCGTGGGACAAATGGAGACCCAGTACTTC	CASSPVGQMETQYF